These T cell receptor beta chains were read from a single sample in a study of CD8+ T cells in alopecia areata. Data came from immunoSEQ multiplex PCR; TCRdb stores just in-frame clones and leaves some out. The sample holds 70,000 to 95,000 clones, about 51% seen once. The sequencing input was NKG2D-high CD8+ T cells sorted from blood. These receptors originate from a human donor with alopecia areata. The CDR3 runs from the conserved cysteine through the conserved F or W. A D gene is named only where the DNA matches it firmly. Rows give clone size only sometimes, using once, few, many, or a class for an expanded clone.

abundance: .; len: 18; v_gene: TRBV9; j_gene: TRBJ2-6; d_gene: TRBD2; CDR3nt: TGTGCCAGCAGCTTCCCCGGGACTAGCCGCTCTGGGGCCAACGTCCTGACTTTC; CDR3aa: CASSFPGTSRSGANVLTF
abundance: .; len: 14; v_gene: TRBV27; j_gene: TRBJ1-2; d_gene: .; CDR3nt: TGTGCCAGCAGTTTATCCCACGGGGGGCTTGGCTACACCTTC; CDR3aa: CASSLSHGGLGYTF
abundance: .; len: 12; v_gene: TRBV7-9; j_gene: TRBJ2-1; d_gene: .; CDR3nt: TGTGCCAGCAGCGCGACAAATCGAGATCTGTTCTTC; CDR3aa: CASSATNRDLFF
abundance: few; len: 11; v_gene: TRBV28; j_gene: TRBJ2-1; d_gene: .; CDR3nt: TGTGCCAGCAGTTACGCCAATGAGCAGTTCTTC; CDR3aa: CASSYANEQFF
abundance: .; len: 13; v_gene: TRBV7-6; j_gene: TRBJ1-1; d_gene: TRBD1; CDR3nt: TGTGCCAGCAGCTACGACAGGGACACTGAAGCTTTCTTT; CDR3aa: CASSYDRDTEAFF
abundance: .; len: 11; v_gene: TRBV30; j_gene: TRBJ2-5; d_gene: .; CDR3nt: TGTGCCTGGGGGGGCACAGAGACCCAGTACTTC; CDR3aa: CAWGGTETQYF
abundance: .; len: 15; v_gene: TRBV2; j_gene: TRBJ2-7; d_gene: TRBD2; CDR3nt: TGTGCCAGCAGTGAAGCAGGGCGGGGGTCCTACGAGCAGTACTTC; CDR3aa: CASSEAGRGSYEQYF
abundance: few; len: 18; v_gene: TRBV28; j_gene: TRBJ2-3; d_gene: TRBD2; CDR3nt: TGTGCCAGCAGTCCTCTTGCGGGAGGAACATCTTCCACAGATACGCAGTATTTT; CDR3aa: CASSPLAGGTSSTDTQYF
abundance: .; len: 16; v_gene: TRBV13; j_gene: TRBJ2-5; d_gene: TRBD2; CDR3nt: TGTGCCAGCAGCTTCGGACTAGCGAGCCGCCAAGAGACCCAGTACTTC; CDR3aa: CASSFGLASRQETQYF
abundance: .; len: 12; v_gene: TRBV10-3; j_gene: TRBJ1-1; d_gene: TRBD1; CDR3nt: TGTGCCATCAGGGGACAGGGGAATGAAGCTTTCTTT; CDR3aa: CAIRGQGNEAFF
abundance: .; len: 14; v_gene: TRBV5-6; j_gene: TRBJ2-1; d_gene: .; CDR3nt: TGTGCCAGCAGCTTGGGAGCCGGGGGCTATGAGCAGTTCTTC; CDR3aa: CASSLGAGGYEQFF
abundance: few; len: 17; v_gene: TRBV9; j_gene: TRBJ2-1; d_gene: .; CDR3nt: TGTGCCAGCAGCGTCGATCCCGCGCCTCCCCTCGAGGATGAGCAGTTCTTC; CDR3aa: CASSVDPAPPLEDEQFF
abundance: .; len: 16; v_gene: TRBV6-6; j_gene: TRBJ1-6; d_gene: TRBD1; CDR3nt: TGTGCCAGCGCGACCACTGACGAGACAGGGAATTCACCCCTCCACTTT; CDR3aa: CASATTDETGNSPLHF
abundance: few; len: 12; v_gene: TRBV14; j_gene: TRBJ2-1; d_gene: .; CDR3nt: TGTGCCAGCAGCCCGTGGGACAATGAGCAGTTCTTC; CDR3aa: CASSPWDNEQFF
abundance: few; len: 11; v_gene: TRBV29-1; j_gene: TRBJ2-1; d_gene: .; CDR3nt: TGCAGCGTCGAAGGGGTTAATGAGCAGTTCTTC; CDR3aa: CSVEGVNEQFF
abundance: .; len: 14; v_gene: TRBV4-1; j_gene: TRBJ2-7; d_gene: .; CDR3nt: TGCGCCAGCAGCTCCAGGGTAGGGGCCTACGAGCAGTACTTC; CDR3aa: CASSSRVGAYEQYF
abundance: .; len: 15; v_gene: TRBV2; j_gene: TRBJ2-2; d_gene: .; CDR3nt: TGTGCCAGCAGTATCGGACTTTCACCCGGCGGGGAGCTGTTTTTT; CDR3aa: CASSIGLSPGGELFF
abundance: .; len: 13; v_gene: TRBV29-1; j_gene: TRBJ2-3; d_gene: .; CDR3nt: TGCAGCGCCAAAGAAAGGGGTCCAGATACGCAGTATTTT; CDR3aa: CSAKERGPDTQYF
abundance: few; len: 12; v_gene: TRBV28; j_gene: TRBJ2-1; d_gene: TRBD2; CDR3nt: TGTGCCAGCATAAGGGCGGGGGATGAGCAGTTCTTC; CDR3aa: CASIRAGDEQFF
abundance: .; len: 17; v_gene: TRBV4-1; j_gene: TRBJ2-2; d_gene: TRBD1; CDR3nt: TGCGCCAGCAGCCAAGTGGGGAACAGGGGGCCGAACGGGGAGCTGTTTTTT; CDR3aa: CASSQVGNRGPNGELFF
abundance: .; len: 15; v_gene: TRBV13; j_gene: TRBJ2-7; d_gene: TRBD2; CDR3nt: TGTGCCAGCAGCTTAGCAAGCGGGGCTCCCTACGAGCAGTACTTC; CDR3aa: CASSLASGAPYEQYF
abundance: .; len: 19; v_gene: TRBV4-2; j_gene: TRBJ1-2; d_gene: .; CDR3nt: TGTGCCAGCAGCCAAGGTCGGCCGTCCGGGGGCCTTGGTAACTATGGCTACACCTTC; CDR3aa: CASSQGRPSGGLGNYGYTF
abundance: .; len: 15; v_gene: TRBV29-1; j_gene: TRBJ2-1; d_gene: TRBD2; CDR3nt: TGCAGCGTTGATGGTCTAGCGGAGGTGAACAATGAGCAGTTCTTC; CDR3aa: CSVDGLAEVNNEQFF
abundance: .; len: 12; v_gene: TRBV29-1; j_gene: TRBJ2-7; d_gene: .; CDR3nt: TGCAGCGCCCCGTCCGTTACTAGCCAGCCGCACTTC; CDR3aa: CSAPSVTSQPHF
abundance: .; len: 14; v_gene: TRBV7-6; j_gene: TRBJ2-7; d_gene: .; CDR3nt: TGTGCCAGCAGCTTAGCACAGGGCGACCACGAGCAGTACTTC; CDR3aa: CASSLAQGDHEQYF
abundance: few; len: 13; v_gene: TRBV29-1; j_gene: TRBJ2-1; d_gene: .; CDR3nt: TGCAGCGTTGAAACAGGACTATACAATGAGCAGTTCTTC; CDR3aa: CSVETGLYNEQFF
abundance: few; len: 14; v_gene: TRBV2; j_gene: TRBJ2-5; d_gene: .; CDR3nt: TGTGCCACCGGAATGGGAGTTGGTAAAGAGACCCAGTACTTC; CDR3aa: CATGMGVGKETQYF
abundance: few; len: 19; v_gene: TRBV4-1; j_gene: TRBJ2-4; d_gene: .; CDR3nt: TGCGCCAGCAGCCAATTGACAGGCCAAAGGGGCCTAGCCAAAAACATTCAGTACTTC; CDR3aa: CASSQLTGQRGLAKNIQYF
abundance: .; len: 13; v_gene: TRBV29-1; j_gene: TRBJ2-7; d_gene: TRBD2; CDR3nt: TGCAGCGTTGGGGGGGGATTCACCTACGAGCAGTACTTC; CDR3aa: CSVGGGFTYEQYF
abundance: .; len: 15; v_gene: TRBV4-2; j_gene: TRBJ2-7; d_gene: .; CDR3nt: TGTGCCAGCAGCCAAGAATCAGTTCGAACCTACGAGCAGTACTTC; CDR3aa: CASSQESVRTYEQYF
abundance: .; len: 9; v_gene: TRBV6-5; j_gene: TRBJ2-7; d_gene: .; CDR3nt: TGTGCGATTAACTACGAGCAGTACTTC; CDR3aa: CAINYEQYF
abundance: few; len: 14; v_gene: TRBV29-1; j_gene: TRBJ2-7; d_gene: .; CDR3nt: TGCAGCGTTGATGGGACCAAGAGCTCCTACGAGCAGTACTTC; CDR3aa: CSVDGTKSSYEQYF
abundance: many; len: 14; v_gene: TRBV13; j_gene: TRBJ2-1; d_gene: .; CDR3nt: TGTGCCAGCACGGGCATGATTAGGTACAATGAGCAGTTCTTC; CDR3aa: CASTGMIRYNEQFF
abundance: few; len: 13; v_gene: TRBV7-8; j_gene: TRBJ2-3; d_gene: .; CDR3nt: TGTGCCAGCAGCTTGATGGGGTCAGATACGCAGTATTTT; CDR3aa: CASSLMGSDTQYF
abundance: .; len: 18; v_gene: TRBV28; j_gene: TRBJ1-4; d_gene: TRBD1; CDR3nt: TGTGCCAGCAGTTTCCTCGGGGTCTTGGGACAGGGTGGTGAAAAACTGTTTTTT; CDR3aa: CASSFLGVLGQGGEKLFF
abundance: few; len: 13; v_gene: TRBV19; j_gene: TRBJ2-1; d_gene: .; CDR3nt: TGTGCCAGTAGTACAGGCCCCCTGGGTGAGCAGTTCTTC; CDR3aa: CASSTGPLGEQFF
abundance: few; len: 12; v_gene: TRBV28; j_gene: TRBJ2-2; d_gene: .; CDR3nt: TGTGCCAGCGCCCTTAGCACCGGGGAGCTGTTTTTT; CDR3aa: CASALSTGELFF
abundance: .; len: 11; v_gene: TRBV4-3; j_gene: TRBJ2-1; d_gene: .; CDR3nt: TGCGCCAGCAGCCAAGGAGATGAGCAGTTCTTC; CDR3aa: CASSQGDEQFF
abundance: once; len: 15; v_gene: TRBV4-2; j_gene: TRBJ2-7; d_gene: .; CDR3nt: TGTGCCAGCAGCCCTACGGATGTCTTGAGGTACGAGCAGTACTTC; CDR3aa: CASSPTDVLRYEQYF
abundance: .; len: 11; v_gene: TRBV20-1; j_gene: TRBJ2-5; d_gene: .; CDR3nt: TGCAGTGCTAAGGAGATAGAGACCCAGTACTTC; CDR3aa: CSAKEIETQYF
abundance: .; len: 11; v_gene: TRBV20-1; j_gene: TRBJ1-1; d_gene: .; CDR3nt: TGCAGTGCTAGCCTGAACACTGAAGCTTTCTTT; CDR3aa: CSASLNTEAFF
abundance: few; len: 11; v_gene: TRBV29-1; j_gene: TRBJ2-7; d_gene: .; CDR3nt: TGCAGCGTTGGGCTTGGTCACGAGCAGTACTTC; CDR3aa: CSVGLGHEQYF
abundance: .; len: 10; v_gene: TRBV6-5; j_gene: TRBJ2-7; d_gene: .; CDR3nt: TGTGCCAGCGGGCGCTACGAGCAGTACTTC; CDR3aa: CASGRYEQYF
abundance: .; len: 20; v_gene: TRBV4-1; j_gene: TRBJ2-2; d_gene: TRBD1; CDR3nt: TGCGCCAGCAGCCAAGCCTCCGGGACAGGGGACGTCGGGAACACCGGGGAGCTGTTTTTT; CDR3aa: CASSQASGTGDVGNTGELFF
abundance: .; len: 15; v_gene: TRBV27; j_gene: TRBJ2-7; d_gene: .; CDR3nt: TGTGCCAGCAGTTGGCGCGAGGGTCTCTTGTACGAGCAGTACTTC; CDR3aa: CASSWREGLLYEQYF
abundance: .; len: 13; v_gene: TRBV5-4; j_gene: TRBJ2-7; d_gene: .; CDR3nt: TGTGCCAGCAGCTTTAGGTCATCCTACGAGCAGTACTTC; CDR3aa: CASSFRSSYEQYF
abundance: .; len: 14; v_gene: TRBV6-6; j_gene: TRBJ2-7; d_gene: TRBD1; CDR3nt: TGTGCCAGCAGTAACACAGGGGGTCGCAACGAGCAGTACTTC; CDR3aa: CASSNTGGRNEQYF
abundance: .; len: 14; v_gene: TRBV4-1; j_gene: TRBJ2-3; d_gene: .; CDR3nt: TGCGCCAGCAGCCAAGAACCGGGGGCAGATACGCAGTATTTT; CDR3aa: CASSQEPGADTQYF
abundance: large; len: 16; v_gene: TRBV4-1; j_gene: TRBJ2-7; d_gene: .; CDR3nt: TGCGCCAGCAGCCAAGTGATGGTACAGGAAACCTACGAGCAGTACTTC; CDR3aa: CASSQVMVQETYEQYF
abundance: few; len: 15; v_gene: TRBV7-8; j_gene: TRBJ2-1; d_gene: .; CDR3nt: TGTGCCAGCAGCCCTGGGCAGGGGTGGTACAATGAGCAGTTCTTC; CDR3aa: CASSPGQGWYNEQFF
abundance: few; len: 12; v_gene: TRBV9; j_gene: TRBJ2-1; d_gene: .; CDR3nt: TGTGCCAGCGGGTGGGAATTCAATGAGCAGTTCTTC; CDR3aa: CASGWEFNEQFF
abundance: few; len: 15; v_gene: TRBV29-1; j_gene: TRBJ2-1; d_gene: TRBD2; CDR3nt: TGCAGCGTTGACGGGACTAGCGGGATAAGTCATGAGCAGTTCTTC; CDR3aa: CSVDGTSGISHEQFF
abundance: few; len: 13; v_gene: TRBV7-9; j_gene: TRBJ2-5; d_gene: .; CDR3nt: TGTGCCAGCAGTAGGGGGATGGCGGGCCATAATCACTTC; CDR3aa: CASSRGMAGHNHF
abundance: .; len: 11; v_gene: TRBV6-6; j_gene: TRBJ2-1; d_gene: .; CDR3nt: TGTGCCAGCAGTTACATCAATGAGCAGTTCTTC; CDR3aa: CASSYINEQFF